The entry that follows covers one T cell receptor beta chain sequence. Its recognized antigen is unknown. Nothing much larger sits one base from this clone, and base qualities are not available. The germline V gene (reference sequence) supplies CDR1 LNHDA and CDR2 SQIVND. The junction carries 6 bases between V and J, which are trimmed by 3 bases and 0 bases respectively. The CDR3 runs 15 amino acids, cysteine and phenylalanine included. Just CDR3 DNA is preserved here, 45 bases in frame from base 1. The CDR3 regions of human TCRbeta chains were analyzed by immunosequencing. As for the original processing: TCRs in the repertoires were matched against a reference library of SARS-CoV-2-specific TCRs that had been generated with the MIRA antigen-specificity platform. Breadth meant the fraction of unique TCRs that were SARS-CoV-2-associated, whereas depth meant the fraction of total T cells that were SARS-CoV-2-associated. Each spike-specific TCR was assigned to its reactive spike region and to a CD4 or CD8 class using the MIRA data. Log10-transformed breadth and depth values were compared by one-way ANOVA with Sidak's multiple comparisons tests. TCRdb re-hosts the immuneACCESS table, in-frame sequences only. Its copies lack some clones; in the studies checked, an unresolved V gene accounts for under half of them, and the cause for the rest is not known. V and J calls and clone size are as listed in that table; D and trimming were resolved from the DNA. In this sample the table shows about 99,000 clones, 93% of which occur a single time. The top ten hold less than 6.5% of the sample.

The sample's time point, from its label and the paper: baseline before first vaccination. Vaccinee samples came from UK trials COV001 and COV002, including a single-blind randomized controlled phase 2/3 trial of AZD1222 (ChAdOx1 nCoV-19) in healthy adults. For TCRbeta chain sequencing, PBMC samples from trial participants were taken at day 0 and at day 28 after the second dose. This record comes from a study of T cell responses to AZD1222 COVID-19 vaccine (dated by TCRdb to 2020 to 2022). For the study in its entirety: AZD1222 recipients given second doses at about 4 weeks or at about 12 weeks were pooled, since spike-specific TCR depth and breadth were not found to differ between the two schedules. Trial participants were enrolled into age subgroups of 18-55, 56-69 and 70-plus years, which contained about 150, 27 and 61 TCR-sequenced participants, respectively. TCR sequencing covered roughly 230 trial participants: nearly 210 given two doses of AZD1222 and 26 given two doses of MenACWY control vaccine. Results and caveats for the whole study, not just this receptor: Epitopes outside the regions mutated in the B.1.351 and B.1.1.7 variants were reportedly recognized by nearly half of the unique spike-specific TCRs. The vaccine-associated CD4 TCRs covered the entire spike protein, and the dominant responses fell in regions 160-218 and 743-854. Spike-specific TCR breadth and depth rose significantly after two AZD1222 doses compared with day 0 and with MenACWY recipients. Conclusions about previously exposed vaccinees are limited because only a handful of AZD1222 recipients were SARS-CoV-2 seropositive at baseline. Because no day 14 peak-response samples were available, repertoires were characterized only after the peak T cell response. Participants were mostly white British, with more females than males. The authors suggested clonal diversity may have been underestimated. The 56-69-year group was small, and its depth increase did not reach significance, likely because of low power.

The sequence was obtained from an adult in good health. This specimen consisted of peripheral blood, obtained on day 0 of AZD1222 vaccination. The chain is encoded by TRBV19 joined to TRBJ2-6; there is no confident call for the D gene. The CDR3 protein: CASSMRDSGANVLTF. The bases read TGTGCCAGTAGTATGCGAGACTCTGGGGCCAACGTCCTGACTTTC.